This record looks at one T cell receptor beta chain sequence and its context. The antigen is unknown. The data were obtained in a study of identical twins' blood T cells. Via MiXCR, TCRdb re-called the 5' RACE reads, giving one row per CDR3 protein. The sample lists hundreds of thousands of distinct CDR3 sequences, over 25% occurring once. Study outcomes and limitations: Twins shared more top CDR3 clonotypes than unrelated donors did.

CDR1 and CDR2 from the germline V gene are SNHLY and FYNNEI. V trimming: 5 bases; J trimming: 2 bases; junction bases outside the gene matches: 1. This CDR3 has 13 residues. The donors were healthy female monozygous twins, three pairs in total. The TCR comes from a woman between 18 and 55 years old in good health. Sequenced sample: PBMCs. This chain connects TRBV2 to TRBJ1-2, with 8 bases fitting TRBD1. The CDR3 DNA sequence: TGTGCCAGCAGTAGGGACAGGAACTATGGCTACACCTTC. Translation gives CASSRDRNYGYTF.